The T cell receptor beta chain described here comes from a study of human T cells and chemical hapten exposure. Per the study methods: Samples contained a median of roughly 99,000 TCRs, with a range of about 23,224 to 690,600. Via MiXCR, TCRdb re-called the RACE reads, giving one row per CDR3 protein. For this entry, the V and J calls and clone size follow TCRdb and not the study's own pipeline. The repertoire holds 300,000 to 450,000 distinct CDR3 sequences, with 4% to 6% as singletons. This clonotype showed up many times. Germline V gene lookup returns CDR1 DFQATT and CDR2 SNEGSKA (reference sequence). CDR3 length: 13 residues. Trimming cost V 7 bases and J 3 bases; bases outside gene matches: 6. Specified time point: pre-sensitization, week 0. Specified treatment: therapeutic diphenylcyclopropenone sensitization with weekly scalp DPC.

The rearrangement uses TRBV20-1 and TRBJ2-3, with 8 bases fitting TRBD2. This sequence originates from a woman between 45 and 65 years old with alopecia areata. Some clones in this sample may be carry-over from other donors' samples. The sample in question was whole blood, obtained in connection with sensitization to the hapten diphenylcyclopropenone (DPC). CDR3 in DNA: TGCAGTGTTGGAGCGGGGGAGACAGATACGCAGTATTTT. It translates to CSVGAGETDTQYF.